Described below is a single T cell receptor (beta chain) sequence and its context. Measured with immunoSEQ multiplex PCR; TCRdb has only the in-frame clones, and not every one. The table includes more than 150,000 clones, roughly 87% detected once. The sample is drawn from a study of blood T cell repertoires in COVID-19. Participant-reported clinical history was the basis for cohort assignment. The sequenced sample consisted of PBMCs or T cells enriched from blood (not recorded which). The clonotype was recovered from a woman between 45 and 65 years old who had recovered from COVID-19.

The CDR3 loop is CATSREMKLTAYEQYF. CDR3 DNA sequence: TGTGCCACCAGCAGAGAAATGAAGTTAACGGCCTACGAGCAGTACTTC. J is TRBJ2-7 and V is TRBV15; no firm D call. This CDR3 is 16 amino acids long. V lost 0 bases and J lost 2, with 14 bases in between. The germline gives CDR1 LNHNV, CDR2 YYDKDF (reference sequence).